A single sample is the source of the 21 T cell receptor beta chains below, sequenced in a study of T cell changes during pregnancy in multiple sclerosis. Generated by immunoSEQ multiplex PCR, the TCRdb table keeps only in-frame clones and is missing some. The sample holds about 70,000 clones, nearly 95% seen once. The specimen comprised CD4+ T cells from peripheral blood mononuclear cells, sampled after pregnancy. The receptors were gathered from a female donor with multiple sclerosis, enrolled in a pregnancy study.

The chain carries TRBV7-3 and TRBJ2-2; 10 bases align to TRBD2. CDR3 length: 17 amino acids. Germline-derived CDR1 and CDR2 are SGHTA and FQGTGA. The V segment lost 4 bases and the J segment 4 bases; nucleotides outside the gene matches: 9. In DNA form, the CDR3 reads TGTGCCAGCAGCTCCTCAGCGCTAGCGGGAGTCACCGGGGAGCTGTTTTTT. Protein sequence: CASSSSALAGVTGELFF.

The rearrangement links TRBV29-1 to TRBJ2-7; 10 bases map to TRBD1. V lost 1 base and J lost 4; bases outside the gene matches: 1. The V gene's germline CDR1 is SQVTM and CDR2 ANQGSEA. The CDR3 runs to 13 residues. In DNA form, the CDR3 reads TGCAGCGTTGAAGGGACAGGGGGTTACGAGCAGTACTTC. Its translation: CSVEGTGGYEQYF.

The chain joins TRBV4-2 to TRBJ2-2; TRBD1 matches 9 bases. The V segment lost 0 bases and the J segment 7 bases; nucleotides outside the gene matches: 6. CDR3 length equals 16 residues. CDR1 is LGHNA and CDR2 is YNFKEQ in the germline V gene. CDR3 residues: CASSQDHRGPHGELFF. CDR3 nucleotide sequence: TGTGCCAGCAGCCAAGATCACAGGGGGCCCCACGGGGAGCTGTTTTTT.

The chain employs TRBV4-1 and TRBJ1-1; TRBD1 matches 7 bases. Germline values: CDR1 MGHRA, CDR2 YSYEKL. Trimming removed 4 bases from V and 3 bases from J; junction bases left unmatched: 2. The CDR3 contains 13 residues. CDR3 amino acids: CASSLTGDTEAFF. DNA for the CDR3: TGCGCCAGCAGCCTCACAGGGGACACTGAAGCTTTCTTT.

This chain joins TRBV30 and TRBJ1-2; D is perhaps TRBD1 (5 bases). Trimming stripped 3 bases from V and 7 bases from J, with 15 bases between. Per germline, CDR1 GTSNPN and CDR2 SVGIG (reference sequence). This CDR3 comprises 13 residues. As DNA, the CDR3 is TGTGCCTGGAGGGAGGGGCCGGCTGGTGGCTACACCTTC. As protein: CAWREGPAGGYTF. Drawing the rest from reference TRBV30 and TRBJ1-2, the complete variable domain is SQTIHQWPATLVQPVGSPLSLECTVEGTSNPNLYWYRQAAGRGLQLLFYSVGIGQISSEVPQNLSASRPQDRQFILSSKKLLLSDSGFYLCAWREGPAGGYTFGSGTRLTVV.

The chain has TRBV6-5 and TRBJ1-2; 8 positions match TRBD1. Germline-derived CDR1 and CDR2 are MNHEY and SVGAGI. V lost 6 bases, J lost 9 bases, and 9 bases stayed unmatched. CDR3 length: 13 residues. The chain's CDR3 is CASSRQGADSYTF. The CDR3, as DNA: TGTGCCAGCAGCCGTCAGGGGGCCGATAGCTACACCTTC.

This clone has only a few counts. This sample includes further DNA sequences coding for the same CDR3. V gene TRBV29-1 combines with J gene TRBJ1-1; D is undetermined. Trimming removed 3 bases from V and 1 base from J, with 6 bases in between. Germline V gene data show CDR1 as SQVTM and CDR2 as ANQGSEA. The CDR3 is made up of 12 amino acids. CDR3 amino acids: CSVDDRNTEAFF. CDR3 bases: TGCAGCGTTGACGATAGGAACACTGAAGCTTTCTTT.

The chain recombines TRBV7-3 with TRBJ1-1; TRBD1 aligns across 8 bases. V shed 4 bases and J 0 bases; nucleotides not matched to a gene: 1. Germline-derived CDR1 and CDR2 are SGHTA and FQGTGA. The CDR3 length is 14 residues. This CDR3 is CASSSGGMNTEAFF. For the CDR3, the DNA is TGTGCCAGCAGCTCAGGGGGCATGAACACTGAAGCTTTCTTT.

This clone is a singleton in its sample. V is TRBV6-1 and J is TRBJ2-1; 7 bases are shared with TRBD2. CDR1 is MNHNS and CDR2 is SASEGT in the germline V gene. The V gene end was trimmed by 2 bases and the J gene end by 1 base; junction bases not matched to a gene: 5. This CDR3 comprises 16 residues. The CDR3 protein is CASSETPSGSYNEQFF. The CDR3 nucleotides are TGTGCCAGCAGTGAAACCCCTAGCGGTTCCTACAATGAGCAGTTCTTC.

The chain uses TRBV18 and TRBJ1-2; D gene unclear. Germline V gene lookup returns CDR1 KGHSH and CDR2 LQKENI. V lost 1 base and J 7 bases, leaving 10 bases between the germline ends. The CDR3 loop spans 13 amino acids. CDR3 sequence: CASSPLAGAGYTF. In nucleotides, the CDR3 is TGTGCCAGCTCACCACTGGCGGGAGCTGGCTACACCTTC.

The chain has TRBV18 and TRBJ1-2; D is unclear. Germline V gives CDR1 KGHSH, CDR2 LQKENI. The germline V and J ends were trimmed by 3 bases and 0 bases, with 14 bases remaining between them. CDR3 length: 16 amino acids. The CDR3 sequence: CASSPQAGWSNYGYTF. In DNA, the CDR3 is TGTGCCAGCTCACCCCAGGCGGGGTGGTCTAACTATGGCTACACCTTC.

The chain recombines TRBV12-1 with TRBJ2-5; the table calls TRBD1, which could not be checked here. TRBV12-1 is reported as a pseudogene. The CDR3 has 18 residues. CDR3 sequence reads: CASSNCGTGIGRLETQYF. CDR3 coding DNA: TGTGCCAGCAGCAACTGCGGGACAGGGATTGGGAGGTTGGAGACCCAGTACTTC.

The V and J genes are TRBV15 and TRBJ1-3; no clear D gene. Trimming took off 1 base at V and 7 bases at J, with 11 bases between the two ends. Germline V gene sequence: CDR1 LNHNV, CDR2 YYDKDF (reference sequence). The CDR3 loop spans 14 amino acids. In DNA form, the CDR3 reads TGTGCCACCAGCAGAGTAGAGGGTAGTAACACCATATATTTT. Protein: CATSRVEGSNTIYF.

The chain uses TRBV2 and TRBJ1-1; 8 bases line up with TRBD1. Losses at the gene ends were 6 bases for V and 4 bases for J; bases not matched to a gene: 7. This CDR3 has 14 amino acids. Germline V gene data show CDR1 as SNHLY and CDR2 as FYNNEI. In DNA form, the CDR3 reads TGTGCCAGCAGGGCAGGACAGGGAGCCACTGAAGCTTTCTTT. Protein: CASRAGQGATEAFF.

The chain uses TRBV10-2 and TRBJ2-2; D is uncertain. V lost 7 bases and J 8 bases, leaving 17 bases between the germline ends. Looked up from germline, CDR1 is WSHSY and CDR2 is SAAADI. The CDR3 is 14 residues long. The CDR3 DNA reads TGCGCCAGCACCGCCCTGATTGAACTGGGGGAGCTGTTTTTT. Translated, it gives CASTALIELGELFF.

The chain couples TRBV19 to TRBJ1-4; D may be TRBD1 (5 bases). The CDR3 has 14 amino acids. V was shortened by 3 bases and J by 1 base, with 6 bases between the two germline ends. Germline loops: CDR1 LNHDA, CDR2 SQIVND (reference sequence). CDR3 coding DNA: TGTGCCAGTAGTATCACAGGAACTAATGAAAAACTGTTTTTT. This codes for CASSITGTNEKLFF.

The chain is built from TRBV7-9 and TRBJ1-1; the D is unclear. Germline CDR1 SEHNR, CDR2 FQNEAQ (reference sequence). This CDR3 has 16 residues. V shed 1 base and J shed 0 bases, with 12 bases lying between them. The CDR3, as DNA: TGTGCCAGCAGCTTAGATGCGGGCTATATGAACACTGAAGCTTTCTTT. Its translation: CASSLDAGYMNTEAFF.

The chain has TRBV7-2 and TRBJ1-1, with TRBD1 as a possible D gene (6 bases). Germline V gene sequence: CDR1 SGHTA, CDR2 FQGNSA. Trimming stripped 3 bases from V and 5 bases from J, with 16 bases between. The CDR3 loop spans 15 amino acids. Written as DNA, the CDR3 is TGTGCCAGCAGCTTTACTACAGGGAGTGGTACTGAAGCTTTCTTT. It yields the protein CASSFTTGSGTEAFF.

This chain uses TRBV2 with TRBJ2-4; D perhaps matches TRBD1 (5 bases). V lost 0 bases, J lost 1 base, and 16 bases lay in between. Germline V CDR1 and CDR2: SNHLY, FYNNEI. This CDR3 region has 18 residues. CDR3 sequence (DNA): TGTGCCAGCAGTGAAGCTCCCCCAAGGGGCTGGGCCAAAAACATTCAGTACTTC. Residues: CASSEAPPRGWAKNIQYF.

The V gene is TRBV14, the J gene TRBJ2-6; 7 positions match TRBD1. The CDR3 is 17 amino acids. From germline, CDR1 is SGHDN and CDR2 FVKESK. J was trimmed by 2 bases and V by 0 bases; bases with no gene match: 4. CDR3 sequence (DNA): TGTGCCAGCAGCCAAGATCCAGGGGGTACTGGGGCCAACGTCCTGACTTTC. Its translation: CASSQDPGGTGANVLTF.

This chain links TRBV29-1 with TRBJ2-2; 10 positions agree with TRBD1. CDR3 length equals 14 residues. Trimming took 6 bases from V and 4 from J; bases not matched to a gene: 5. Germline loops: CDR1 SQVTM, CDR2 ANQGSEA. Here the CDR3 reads CSVRGQGPTGELFF. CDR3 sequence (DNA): TGCAGCGTGCGGGGACAGGGGCCCACCGGGGAGCTGTTTTTT.